The 23 T cell receptor beta chains listed next were all sequenced from one sample in a study of blood T cell repertoires in COVID-19. The data were produced by immunoSEQ multiplex PCR, yet TCRdb's version contains in-frame clones alone and is incomplete. Among 350,000 or so clones, roughly nine tenths were seen once, and the ten largest hold approximately 17%. Sequencing input: PBMCs or T cells enriched from blood (not recorded which). The source is a woman aged 25-40 years who had recovered from COVID-19.

V gene TRBV6-5 combines with J gene TRBJ1-4; no firm D call. CDR1 MNHEY and CDR2 SVGAGI come from the germline V gene. The length of the CDR3 is 16 residues. V lost 2 bases, J lost 8 bases, and 18 bases lay in between. The CDR3 nucleotides are TGTGCCAGCAGTTACCCCCCGACGGAGCGATCCGAAAAACTGTTTTTT. Its protein product is CASSYPPTERSEKLFF.

The chain couples TRBV7-3 to TRBJ2-2; tentative D call: TRBD1 (5 bases). CDR3 length: 12 amino acids. V was pared by 11 bases and J by 7 bases, with 14 bases between. Germline V CDR1 and CDR2: SGHTA, FQGTGA. The CDR3 is CAVAGIGGELFF. As DNA, the CDR3 is TGTGCCGTAGCAGGGATCGGCGGGGAGCTGTTTTTT.

This chain uses TRBV19 with TRBJ1-1, with TRBD1 matching over 7 bases. With 3 bases clipped from V and 1 base from J, the junction kept 2 bases outside the gene matches. The V gene's germline CDR1 is LNHDA and CDR2 SQIVND (reference sequence). The CDR3 spans 14 residues. As DNA, the CDR3 is TGTGCCAGTAGTATGTGGGACAGGAACACTGAAGCTTTCTTT. Amino acid sequence: CASSMWDRNTEAFF.

The rearrangement links TRBV27 to TRBJ1-6; maybe TRBD1 (5 bases). Germline values: CDR1 MNHEY, CDR2 SMNVEV (reference sequence). V gave up 10 bases and J gave up 5 bases, with 15 bases separating them. The length of the CDR3 is 14 residues. CDR3 in amino acids: CATGPRQNNSPLHF. DNA of the CDR3: TGTGCCACCGGGCCCAGACAGAATAATTCACCCCTCCACTTT.

The chain uses TRBV7-3 and TRBJ2-7; D is unresolved. This CDR3 region has 13 residues. V shed 2 bases and J shed 6 bases, with 11 bases lying between them. Germline CDR1 is SGHTA and CDR2 is FQGTGA. CDR3 loop: CASSLGERTEQYF. In nucleotides, the CDR3 is TGTGCCAGCAGCTTAGGAGAGCGTACCGAGCAGTACTTC.

The J gene is TRBJ1-5, the V gene TRBV28; no firm D call. Trimming left V 2 bases short and J 2 bases short, with 7 bases between. Germline V gene data show CDR1 as MDHEN and CDR2 as SYDVKM. This CDR3 is built from 14 residues. The CDR3 nucleotides read TGTGCCAGCAGTTTAGTCCCAGGCAATCAGCCCCAGCATTTT. Translating gives CASSLVPGNQPQHF.

This sequence joins TRBV10-3 and TRBJ2-5; possible D gene TRBD1, 6 bases. The ends were cut back, 6 bases at V and 2 bases at J, with 16 bases in the middle. The germline V gene encodes CDR1 ENHRY and CDR2 SYGVKD. The CDR3 loop spans 15 amino acids. CDR3 sequence reads: CAIRDSRSDQETQYF. Written as DNA, the CDR3 is TGTGCCATCAGGGACAGTCGGTCGGATCAAGAGACCCAGTACTTC.

V is TRBV7-3 and J is TRBJ2-3; TRBD2 matches at 7 bases. With V trimmed by 6 bases and J by 1 base, 7 bases remained unmatched. Germline CDR1 SGHTA, CDR2 FQGTGA. This CDR3 has 15 residues. DNA of the CDR3: TGTGCCAGCAGTTATGGACTAGTTGGCACAGATACGCAGTATTTT. It specifies CASSYGLVGTDTQYF.

The rearrangement uses TRBV7-2 and TRBJ1-2; 8 bases are shared with TRBD1. V trimming: 0 bases; J trimming: 8 bases; junction bases outside the gene matches: 5. Germline CDR1 and CDR2: SGHTA and FQGNSA. There are 14 residues in the CDR3. CDR3 region: CASSLADRVAGYTF. CDR3 nucleotides: TGTGCCAGCAGCTTAGCGGACAGGGTAGCCGGCTACACCTTC.

A single count supports this clone. The genes are TRBV12-3 or TRBV12-4 and TRBJ1-3; D remains unclear. Trimming removed 8 bases from V and 1 base from J, with 9 bases in between. The CDR3 is 13 amino acids. The CDR3 region is CASGWSSGNTIYF. Here the CDR3 DNA reads TGTGCCAGCGGCTGGTCTTCTGGAAACACCATATATTTT.

V and J are TRBV27 and TRBJ2-7; D is unresolved. Trimming pared 3 bases from V and 2 bases from J, leaving 14 bases between. The CDR3 extends over 15 amino acids. The germline V gene has CDR1 MNHEY and CDR2 SMNVEV (reference sequence). In nucleotides, the CDR3 is TGTGCCAGCAGTTTGTCAATCCTCGAGACCTACGAGCAGTACTTC. Translation: CASSLSILETYEQYF.

The rearrangement joins TRBV29-1 to TRBJ2-3; 12 bases line up with TRBD2. Per the germline V gene, CDR1 is SQVTM and CDR2 is ANQGSEA. J gave up 2 bases and V 5 bases, and 11 bases lay outside the gene matches. The CDR3 is made up of 17 amino acids. This chain's CDR3 is CSVSLAGGGAITDTQYF. CDR3 DNA: TGCAGCGTTTCACTAGCGGGAGGTGGGGCTATCACAGATACGCAGTATTTT.

V gene TRBV27 combines with J gene TRBJ1-2, with 7 positions matching TRBD1. The CDR3 spans 18 residues. CDR1 is MNHEY and CDR2 is SMNVEV in the germline V gene (reference sequence). The V gene end was trimmed by 2 bases and the J gene end by 4 bases; junction bases not matched to a gene: 16. CDR3 in DNA: TGTGCCAGCAGTTTAGGATTGGTAGGAACAGGGGTTATCTATGGCTACACCTTC. This codes for CASSLGLVGTGVIYGYTF.

The chain links TRBV29-1 to TRBJ1-1; D is unclear. The ends were cut back, 0 bases at V and 7 bases at J, with 9 bases in the middle. The CDR3 is 12 residues long. CDR1 SQVTM and CDR2 ANQGSEA come from the germline V gene. Here the CDR3 reads CSVEDQAGEAFF. CDR3 DNA sequence: TGCAGCGTTGAAGATCAAGCCGGTGAAGCTTTCTTT.

This rearrangement joins TRBV2 to TRBJ1-5; tentative D call: TRBD1 (5 bases). The CDR3 consists of 12 residues. Trimming stripped 6 bases from V and 3 bases from J, with 6 bases between. The germline V gene encodes CDR1 SNHLY and CDR2 FYNNEI. CDR3 amino acids: CASRTDNQPQHF. In DNA form, the CDR3 reads TGTGCCAGCAGGACAGACAATCAGCCCCAGCATTTT.

The chain uses TRBV18 and TRBJ2-1; 7 bases fit TRBD2. CDR3 length equals 15 residues. Germline lookup yields CDR1 KGHSH and CDR2 LQKENI. Unmatched junction bases numbered 9, after V lost 4 bases and J lost 6 bases. This CDR3 is CASSRASGLGNEQFF. Written as DNA, the CDR3 is TGTGCCAGCTCACGAGCTAGCGGCCTCGGCAATGAGCAGTTCTTC.

The V and J genes are TRBV5-6 and TRBJ2-2; possibly TRBD1 for D (5 bases). V lost 2 bases, J lost 11 bases, and 10 bases lay in between. The CDR3 runs to 12 residues. Looked up from germline, CDR1 is SGHDT and CDR2 is YYEEEE. CDR3 sequence reads: CASSLGRVELFF. In nucleotides, the CDR3 is TGTGCCAGCAGCTTAGGCAGGGTAGAGCTGTTTTTT.

This chain connects TRBV13 to TRBJ1-2; no firm D call. From germline, CDR1 is PRHDT and CDR2 FYEKMQ (reference sequence). The CDR3 contains 13 residues. The V gene lost 5 bases and the J gene lost 4 bases, with 11 bases spanning the gap. The CDR3, as DNA: TGTGCCAGCAGCCGACATCGTTCCTATGGCTACACCTTC. Translating it yields CASSRHRSYGYTF.

This rearrangement joins TRBV6-4 to TRBJ2-1, with 9 nucleotides matching TRBD2. From germline, CDR1 is MRHNA and CDR2 SNTAGT. The ends lost 6 bases at V and 2 bases at J; junction bases unmatched: 8. The CDR3 runs 16 residues. This chain's CDR3 is CASRREAGGTYNEQFF. CDR3 bases: TGTGCCAGCAGGCGCGAAGCGGGGGGTACCTACAATGAGCAGTTCTTC.

This sequence joins TRBV3-1 (or the pseudogene TRBV3-2) and TRBJ2-1, with TRBD2 as a possible D gene (5 bases). Germline CDR1 reads LGHDT; CDR2 reads YNNKEL (reference sequence). CDR3 length: 13 residues. The ends were cut back, 1 base at V and 7 bases at J, with 8 bases in the middle. CDR3: CASSQGPGNEQFF. CDR3 in DNA: TGTGCCAGCAGCCAAGGTCCGGGGAATGAGCAGTTCTTC.

J is TRBJ1-2 and V is TRBV5-1, with a weak D call TRBD1 (6 bases). This CDR3 has 13 residues. CDR1 and CDR2 from the germline V gene are SGHRS and YFSETQ. Trimming pared 5 bases from V and 6 bases from J, leaving 14 bases between. CDR3 residues: CASSPAKGDGYTF. The CDR3 region has the DNA TGCGCCAGCAGTCCGGCCAAGGGGGATGGCTACACCTTC.

This CDR3 is CASSTDTSGNTIYF. As DNA, the CDR3 is TGTGCCAGCAGCACCGACACCTCTGGAAACACCATATATTTT. The genes are TRBV5-5 and TRBJ1-3, with unresolved D. CDR3 size: 14 residues. CDR1 and CDR2 (germline): SGHKS, YYEKEE (reference sequence). Trimming removed 4 bases from V and 0 bases from J, with 8 bases in between.

The J gene is TRBJ1-1, the V gene TRBV28; 8 bases match TRBD1. The V gene end was trimmed by 7 bases and the J gene end by 3 bases; junction bases not matched to a gene: 10. The CDR3 length is 15 residues. Germline assignment: CDR1 MDHEN and CDR2 SYDVKM. CDR3 loop: CASTSGGASYTEAFF. The CDR3 bases are TGTGCCAGCACCTCAGGGGGCGCTTCGTACACTGAAGCTTTCTTT.